Following are 30 T cell receptor beta chains from one sample sequenced in a study of T cells in Graves' hyperthyroidism and ophthalmopathy. Template material for amplifying TCR beta CDR3 regions consisted of RNA transcripts. TCR CDR3 regions were first amplified by RT-PCR with HTBI primers. TCRdb recomputed calls from the multiplex PCR reads with MiXCR, one row per CDR3 protein. The table includes around 620,000 distinct CDR3 sequences, under 60% detected once. The source material was peripheral blood or thyroid tissue (not recorded which). These receptors all stem from an adult woman with Graves' disease, either hyperthyroidism or ophthalmopathy (not recorded which).

This clonotype was picked up a small number of times. This rearrangement joins TRBV7-2 to TRBJ1-6; the D is unclear. This CDR3 has 13 amino acids. From germline, CDR1 is SGHTA and CDR2 FQGNSA. V was pared by 11 bases and J by 8 bases, with 16 bases between. CDR3 DNA: TGTGCCGGCCGTGGGGTGCGGGATTCACCCCTCCACTTT. Translated, it gives CAGRGVRDSPLHF.

This chain uses TRBV5-1 with TRBJ2-7; D is ambiguous. V lost 4 bases and J 3 bases, leaving 14 bases between the germline ends. From germline, CDR1 is SGHRS and CDR2 YFSETQ. This CDR3 has 14 residues. As DNA, the CDR3 is TGCGCCAGCAGCCTCCGGGTCAGTGACTACGAGCAGTACTTC. It codes for CASSLRVSDYEQYF.

This clonotype was seen only a few times. This rearrangement joins TRBV27 to TRBJ2-7, with D possibly TRBD2 on 6 matching bases. The CDR3 loop spans 17 amino acids. Trimming shortened V by 6 bases and J by 7 bases, and 28 bases separated the two germline ends. The V gene's germline CDR1 is MNHEY and CDR2 SMNVEV (reference sequence). DNA for the CDR3: TGTGCCAGCAGCTTGGGGGGACCAGGGCTACGTTCGGAAGAGCAGTACTTC. Translated: CASSLGGPGLRSEEQYF.

The V call is TRBV4-2, the J call TRBJ2-7; D remains unclear. The germline gives CDR1 LGHNA, CDR2 YNFKEQ. This CDR3 has 14 residues. Trimming cost V 0 bases and J 2 bases, with 8 bases left between them. The CDR3 DNA sequence: TGTGCCAGCAGCCAAGACAGTAAAACCTACGAGCAGTACTTC. This sequence encodes CASSQDSKTYEQYF.

Regarding this clonotype: A single base separates this from a much larger clone, so it may be a read error. The chain couples TRBV25-1 to TRBJ2-6; D tentatively fits TRBD1 or TRBD2 (5 bases each). CDR1 is MGHDK and CDR2 is SYGVNS in the germline V gene. The CDR3 extends over 14 amino acids. In DNA, the CDR3 is TGTGCCAGCAGGGGAGTCTCTGGGGCCAACATCCTGACTTTC. It yields the protein CASRGVSGANILTF.

This clonotype came up many times. The chain combines TRBV10-3 with TRBJ2-5; 8 bases line up with TRBD2. The CDR3 has 15 amino acids. J gave up 4 bases and V 8 bases, and 12 bases lay outside the gene matches. The V gene's germline CDR1 is ENHRY and CDR2 SYGVKD. The CDR3 DNA follows: TGTGCCATCGCCGCGGGGGGCGGAGGGGCAGAGACCCAGTACTTC. Amino acid sequence: CAIAAGGGGAETQYF.

On this clonotype: Being one base from a much bigger clone, this may be a read error. V usage is TRBV5-1 and J usage is TRBJ2-5; D may be TRBD1 (6 bases). The CDR3 extends over 16 amino acids. Between the trimmed V and J ends, which lost 0 bases and 1 base, there was a span of 13 bases. The V gene's germline CDR1 is SGHRS and CDR2 YFSETQ. CDR3 in DNA: TGCGCCAGCAGCTTGGGCCTCGGGACATTCCAAGAGACCCAGTACTTC. Translated: CASSLGLGTFQETQYF. Complete variable domain (other parts from reference TRBV5-1 and TRBJ2-5): KAGVTQTPRYLIKTRGQQVTLSCSPISGHRSVSWYQQTPGQGLQFLFEYFSETQRNKGNFPGRFSGRQFSNSRSEMNVSTLELGDSALYLCASSLGLGTFQETQYFGPGTRLLVL.

This clonotype was seen at least ten times. The chain carries TRBV3-1 and TRBJ2-2, with no clear D. Germline V lookup: CDR1 LGHDT, CDR2 YNNKEL (reference sequence). V was trimmed by 1 base and J by 10 bases, leaving 7 bases between them. The CDR3 sequence is 12 residues long. The CDR3 region has the DNA TGTGCCAGCAGCCAAGTCTTGGAGGAGCTGTTTTTT. Protein product: CASSQVLEELFF. Variable domain in full (rest from reference TRBV3-1 and TRBJ2-2): DTAVSQTPKYLVTQMGNDKSIKCEQNLGHDTMYWYKQDSKKFLKIMFSYNNKELIINETVPNRFSPKSPDKAHLNLHINSLELGDSAVYFCASSQVLEELFFGEGSRLTVL.

With respect to this clonotype: Given the absence of the conserved phenylalanine or tryptophan at the CDR3 end, a read error is likely. The DNA is omitted, as the CDR3 cannot be located on it reliably, and the CDR3 follows TCRdb's listing. The chain recombines TRBV11-2 with TRBJ2-5; the D segment call TRBD2 is taken from the table without a DNA check. Germline V gene lookup returns CDR1 SGHAT and CDR2 FQNNGV. With termini counted, the CDR3 has 11 amino acids. The CDR3 sequence is CASPWGEGPDT.

The DNA of the CDR3 is TGTGCCAGCTTGGGACCGTATCCTGAAGCTTTCTTT. Amino acids: CASLGPYPEAFF. V and J are TRBV7-9 and TRBJ1-1; the D gene is possibly TRBD1 (5 bases). Germline CDR1 is SEHNR and CDR2 is FQNEAQ (reference sequence). Trimming cost V 8 bases and J 6 bases, with 13 bases left between them. The CDR3 runs 12 residues.

The sample holds many counts of this clonotype. CDR3 DNA: TGTGCCAGCAAACCTACTAGCGGGAGCCCCGGGGAGCTGTTTTTT. It yields the protein CASKPTSGSPGELFF. The V gene is TRBV2, the J gene TRBJ2-2; 11 positions match TRBD2. The CDR3 consists of 15 residues. Per the germline V gene, CDR1 is SNHLY and CDR2 is FYNNEI. J was trimmed by 6 bases and V by 7 bases; bases with no gene match: 7.

The chain recombines TRBV24-1 with TRBJ1-5, with D possibly being TRBD1 (5 bases). V was clipped by 9 bases and J by 5 bases, with 10 bases between them. The CDR3 sequence is 12 residues long. The germline CDR1 and CDR2 sequences are KGHDR and SFDVKD. CDR3 bases: TGTGCCACCGGGGGGGACGATCAGCCCCAGCATTTT. Amino acids: CATGGDDQPQHF.

The chain couples TRBV29-1 to TRBJ2-7; no firm D call. The CDR3 sequence is 12 residues long. Deletions cut 6 bases from V and 2 bases from J, with 11 bases between. Germline V gene lookup returns CDR1 SQVTM and CDR2 ANQGSEA. The CDR3 region is CSVGINAYEQYF. The CDR3 region has the DNA TGCAGCGTAGGTATTAACGCCTACGAGCAGTACTTC.

This clonotype appeared many times. The chain carries TRBV20-1 and TRBJ1-1; TRBD1 is a possible D gene (5 bases). This CDR3 is 13 amino acids long. Per germline, CDR1 DFQATT and CDR2 SNEGSKA (reference sequence). The V and J ends lost 4 bases and 4 bases respectively, with 13 bases between them. CDR3 residues: CSATFVRGTEAFF. The CDR3 nucleotides are TGCAGTGCTACCTTCGTGAGGGGCACTGAAGCTTTCTTT.

This clonotype was found many times. The chain joins TRBV6-1 to TRBJ1-6, with no clear D. V shed 6 bases and J shed 4 bases, with 10 bases lying between them. From germline, CDR1 is MNHNS and CDR2 SASEGT. The length of the CDR3 is 14 residues. CDR3 nucleotides: TGTGCCAGCAGCTCAGACATATATAATTCACCCCTCCACTTT. This gives the protein CASSSDIYNSPLHF.

This clonotype came up many times. This chain connects TRBV5-1 to TRBJ2-7; 8 bases fit TRBD1. V lost 4 bases, J lost 3 bases, and 6 bases stayed unmatched. The CDR3 spans 14 residues. Per germline, CDR1 SGHRS and CDR2 YFSETQ. CDR3 sequence: CASSRDRMIYEQYF. The CDR3 nucleotides are TGCGCCAGCAGCAGGGACAGGATGATCTACGAGCAGTACTTC.

This clonotype was counted many times. This rearrangement joins TRBV2 to TRBJ2-6; 7 bases fit TRBD1. Looked up from germline, CDR1 is SNHLY and CDR2 is FYNNEI. The length of the CDR3 is 18 residues. V gave up 8 bases and J gave up 1 base; unmatched junction bases: 14. In DNA, the CDR3 is TGTGCCAGCGGTTATGCTAGACAGGGAACATCTGGGGCCAACGTCCTGACTTTC. Its translation is CASGYARQGTSGANVLTF.

The chain carries TRBV5-4 and TRBJ2-5, with 16 bases lining up with TRBD2. Germline V lookup: CDR1 SGHNT, CDR2 YYREEE (reference sequence). V was clipped by 4 bases and J by 5 bases; unmatched bases: 5. The CDR3 contains 16 residues. The CDR3 sequence: CASSQGTSGRAETQYF. The DNA for the CDR3 is TGTGCCAGCAGCCAAGGGACTAGCGGGAGGGCCGAGACCCAGTACTTC.

CDR3 DNA sequence: TGTGCCTGGAGTCCCAATAGGAACACCATATATTTT. It specifies CAWSPNRNTIYF. This chain joins TRBV30 and TRBJ1-3; D remains ambiguous. Germline V CDR1 and CDR2: GTSNPN, SVGIG (reference sequence). With 2 bases removed from V and 7 bases from J, the gap between germline ends came to 9 bases. The length of the CDR3 is 12 residues.

The sample holds a few counts of this clonotype. At one of its ends the junction is not consistent with the germline gene, which may arise from a read error. The gene calls are TRBV24-1 and TRBJ1-2; 9 bases align to TRBD1. Germline values: CDR1 KGHDR, CDR2 SFDVKD. The CDR3 has 15 residues. The CDR3 sequence: CASSSLSGTGNGYTF. In DNA, the CDR3 is TGTGCCAGCAGTTCGTTATCCGGGACAGGGAATGGCTACACCTTC.

This clonotype has a single count. The chain uses TRBV19 and TRBJ2-7; no reliable D call. V lost 3 bases, J lost 3 bases, and 9 bases lay in between. The CDR3 spans 13 residues. Germline V lookup: CDR1 LNHDA, CDR2 SQIVND (reference sequence). The CDR3 loop reads CASSILGGYEQYF. The CDR3 DNA follows: TGTGCCAGTAGTATCCTTGGCGGCTACGAGCAGTACTTC.

J is TRBJ1-2 and V is TRBV2; no firm D call. CDR1 and CDR2 (germline): SNHLY, FYNNEI. The CDR3 has 14 amino acids. Deletions cut 0 bases from V and 4 bases from J, with 9 bases between. CDR3 protein: CASSEALVSYGYTF. The CDR3 region has the DNA TGTGCCAGCAGTGAAGCGCTTGTGAGCTATGGCTACACCTTC.

Ten or more counts support this clonotype. The genes are TRBV7-9 and TRBJ1-2, with 11 bases that match TRBD1. The ends lost 2 bases at V and 0 bases at J; junction bases unmatched: 2. Germline V gene lookup returns CDR1 SEHNR and CDR2 FQNEAQ (reference sequence). The CDR3 contains 16 residues. The CDR3 region has the DNA TGTGCCAGCAGCTTATCGGGACAGGGGGCTAACTATGGCTACACCTTC. This sequence encodes CASSLSGQGANYGYTF.

As for this clonotype: One base away lies a much larger clone, so this may be a sequencing read error. This chain uses TRBV20-1 with TRBJ2-5, with a weak D call TRBD2 (6 bases). The CDR3 contains 12 residues. Germline-derived CDR1 and CDR2 are DFQATT and SNEGSKA (reference sequence). The CDR3 spells CSASGSVEAQYF. CDR3 nucleotide sequence: TGCAGTGCTAGCGGGAGTGTAGAGGCCCAGTACTTC.

Only a few counts were recorded for this clonotype. V gene TRBV15 combines with J gene TRBJ1-2; 7 positions match TRBD1. Unmatched junction bases numbered 0, after V lost 1 base and J lost 4 bases. Germline values: CDR1 LNHNV, CDR2 YYDKDF (reference sequence). The CDR3 totals 13 residues. CDR3 in DNA: TGTGCCACCAGCAGAGGGGACAGCTATGGCTACACCTTC. Amino acid sequence: CATSRGDSYGYTF.

A note on this clonotype: Germline is not matched at one junction end, which may reflect a read error. The chain has TRBV7-9 and TRBJ2-1; D remains ambiguous. In germline, CDR1 is SEHNR, CDR2 FQNEAQ (reference sequence). The CDR3 contains 15 residues. The CDR3 here is CASSLGPSSYNEQFF. The CDR3 bases are TGCGCCAGCAGCCTCGGTCCTAGCTCCTACAATGAGCAGTTCTTC.

This clonotype was recorded at least ten times. This chain links TRBV20-1 with TRBJ1-4; TRBD1 aligns across 8 bases. The V segment lost 3 bases and the J segment 4 bases; nucleotides outside the gene matches: 1. Looked up from germline, CDR1 is DFQATT and CDR2 is SNEGSKA (reference sequence). This CDR3 is built from 13 residues. CDR3 sequence (DNA): TGCAGTGCTAGCGACAGGGGTAATGAAAAACTGTTTTTT. It is translated as CSASDRGNEKLFF.

The chain recombines TRBV12-3 or TRBV12-4 with TRBJ2-7; no definite D call. Trimming took 8 bases from V and 2 from J, leaving 10 bases between them. The CDR3 length is 12 residues. CDR3 sequence reads: CASQGPTYEQYF. The CDR3 DNA reads as TGTGCCAGCCAAGGGCCAACCTACGAGCAGTACTTC.

V is TRBV28 and J is TRBJ2-7, with TRBD1 as a possible D gene (5 bases). Between the trimmed V and J ends, which lost 7 bases and 3 bases, there was a span of 10 bases. The germline V gene has CDR1 MDHEN and CDR2 SYDVKM. The CDR3 covers 12 residues. The CDR3 region is CASNGQGYEQYF. CDR3 coding DNA: TGTGCCAGCAATGGGCAGGGCTACGAGCAGTACTTC.

This clonotype was counted at least ten times. The V call is TRBV6-6, the J call TRBJ1-2, with 7 bases fitting TRBD1. After removal of 5 bases from V and 4 bases from J, the junction contained 7 bases not matched to a gene. CDR1 MNHNY and CDR2 SVGAGI come from the germline V gene (reference sequence). This CDR3 comprises 14 residues. The CDR3 loop reads CASSQDTGVYGYTF. The CDR3 coding sequence is TGTGCCAGCAGTCAAGATACAGGGGTCTATGGCTACACCTTC.